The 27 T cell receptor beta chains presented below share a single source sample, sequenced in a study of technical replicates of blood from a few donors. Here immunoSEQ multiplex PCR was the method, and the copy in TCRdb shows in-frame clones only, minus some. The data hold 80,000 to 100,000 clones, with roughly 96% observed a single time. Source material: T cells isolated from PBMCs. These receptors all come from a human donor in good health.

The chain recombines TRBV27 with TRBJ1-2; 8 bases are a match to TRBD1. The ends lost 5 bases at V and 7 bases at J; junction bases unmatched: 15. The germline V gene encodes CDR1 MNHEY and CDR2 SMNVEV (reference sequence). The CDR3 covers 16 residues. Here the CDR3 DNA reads TGTGCCAGCAGTCCGACTCGACAGGGGAGTATCATTGGCTACACCTTC. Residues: CASSPTRQGSIIGYTF.

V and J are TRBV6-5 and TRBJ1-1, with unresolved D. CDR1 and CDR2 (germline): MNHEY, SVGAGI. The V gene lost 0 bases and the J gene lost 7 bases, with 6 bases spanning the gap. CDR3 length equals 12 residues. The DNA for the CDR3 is TGTGCCAGCAGTTACTCCCCAGATGAAGCTTTCTTT. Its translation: CASSYSPDEAFF.

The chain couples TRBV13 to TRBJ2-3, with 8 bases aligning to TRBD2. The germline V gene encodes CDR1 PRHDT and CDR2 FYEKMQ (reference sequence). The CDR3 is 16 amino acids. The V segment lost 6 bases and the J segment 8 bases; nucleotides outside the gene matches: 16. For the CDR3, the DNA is TGTGCCAGCAGTGGCTCCGGGACTAGTAGTTTGGCTACGCAGTATTTT. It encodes CASSGSGTSSLATQYF. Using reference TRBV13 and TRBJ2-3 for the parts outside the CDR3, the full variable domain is AAGVIQSPRHLIKEKRETATLKCYPIPRHDTVYWYQQGPGQDPQFLISFYEKMQSDKGSIPDRFSAQQFSDYHSELNMSSLELGDSALYFCASSGSGTSSLATQYFGPGTRLTVL.

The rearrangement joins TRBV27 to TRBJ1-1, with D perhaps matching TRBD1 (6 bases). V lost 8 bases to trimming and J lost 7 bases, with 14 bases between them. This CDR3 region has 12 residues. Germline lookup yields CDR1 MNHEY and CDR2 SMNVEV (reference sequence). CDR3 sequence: CASSEGGNEAFF. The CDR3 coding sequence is TGTGCCAGCTCCGAGGGGGGGAATGAAGCTTTCTTT.

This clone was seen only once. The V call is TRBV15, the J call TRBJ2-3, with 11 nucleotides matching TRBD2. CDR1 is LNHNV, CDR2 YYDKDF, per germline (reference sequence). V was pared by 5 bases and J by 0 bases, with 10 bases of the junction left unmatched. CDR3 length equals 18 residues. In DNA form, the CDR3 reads TGTGCCACCAGCGGAAGGACTAGCGGGCCCTCTAGCACAGATACGCAGTATTTT. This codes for CATSGRTSGPSSTDTQYF.

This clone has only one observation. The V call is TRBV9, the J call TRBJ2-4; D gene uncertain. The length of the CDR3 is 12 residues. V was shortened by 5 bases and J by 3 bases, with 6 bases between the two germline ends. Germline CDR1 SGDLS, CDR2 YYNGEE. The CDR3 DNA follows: TGTGCCAGCAGTAGCCGCAAAAACATTCAGTACTTC. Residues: CASSSRKNIQYF.

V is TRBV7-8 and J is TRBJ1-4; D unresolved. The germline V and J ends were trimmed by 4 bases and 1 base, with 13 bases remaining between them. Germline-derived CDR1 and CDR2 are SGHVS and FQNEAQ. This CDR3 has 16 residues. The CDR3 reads CASSSLSRGTNEKLFF. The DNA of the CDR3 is TGTGCCAGCAGCTCCCTGTCCCGAGGAACTAATGAAAAACTGTTTTTT.

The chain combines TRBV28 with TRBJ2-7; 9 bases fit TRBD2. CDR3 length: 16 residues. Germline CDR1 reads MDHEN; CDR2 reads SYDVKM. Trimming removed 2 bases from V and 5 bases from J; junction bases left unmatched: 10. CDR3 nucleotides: TGTGCCAGCAGTTTAATCCAAGCGGGGGGCTACCACGAGCAGTACTTC. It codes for CASSLIQAGGYHEQYF.

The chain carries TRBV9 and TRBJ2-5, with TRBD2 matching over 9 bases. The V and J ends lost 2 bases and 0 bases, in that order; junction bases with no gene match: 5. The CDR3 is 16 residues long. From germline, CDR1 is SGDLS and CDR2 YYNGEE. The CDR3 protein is CASSVRAGGYQETQYF. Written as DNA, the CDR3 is TGTGCCAGCAGCGTGCGAGCGGGGGGCTACCAAGAGACCCAGTACTTC.

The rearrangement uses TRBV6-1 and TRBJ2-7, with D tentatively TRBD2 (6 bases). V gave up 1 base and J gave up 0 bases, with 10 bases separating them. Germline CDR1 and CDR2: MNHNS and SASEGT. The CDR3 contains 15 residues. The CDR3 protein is CASSEGDSSSYEQYF. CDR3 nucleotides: TGTGCCAGCAGTGAAGGGGACTCTAGCTCCTACGAGCAGTACTTC.

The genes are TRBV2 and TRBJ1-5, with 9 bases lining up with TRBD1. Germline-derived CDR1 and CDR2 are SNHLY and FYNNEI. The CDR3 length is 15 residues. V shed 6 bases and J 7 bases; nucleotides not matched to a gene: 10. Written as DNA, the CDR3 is TGTGCCAGCAGCGTTGACAGGGGGGTATACCAGCCCCAGCATTTT. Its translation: CASSVDRGVYQPQHF.

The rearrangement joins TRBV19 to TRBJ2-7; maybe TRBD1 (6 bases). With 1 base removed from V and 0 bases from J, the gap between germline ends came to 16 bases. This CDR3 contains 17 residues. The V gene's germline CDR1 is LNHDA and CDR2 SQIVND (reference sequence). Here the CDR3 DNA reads TGTGCCAGTAGTATAGCACCCGGGACATCCATCTCCTACGAGCAGTACTTC. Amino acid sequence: CASSIAPGTSISYEQYF. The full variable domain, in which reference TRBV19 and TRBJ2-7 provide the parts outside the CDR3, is DGGITQSPKYLFRKEGQNVTLSCEQNLNHDAMYWYRQDPGQGLRLIYYSQIVNDFQKGDIAEGYSVSREKKESFPLTVTSAQKNPTAFYLCASSIAPGTSISYEQYFGPGTRLTVT.

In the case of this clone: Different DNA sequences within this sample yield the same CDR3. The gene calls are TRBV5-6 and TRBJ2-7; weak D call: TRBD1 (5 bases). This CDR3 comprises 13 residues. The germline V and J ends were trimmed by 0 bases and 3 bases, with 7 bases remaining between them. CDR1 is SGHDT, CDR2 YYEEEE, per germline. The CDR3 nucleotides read TGTGCCAGCAGCTTGGGACAGAGCTACGAGCAGTACTTC. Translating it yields CASSLGQSYEQYF.

The CDR3, as DNA: TGTGCCATCAGTCTGGACTTTGACCCCGGGACAGGGAGGACCGGGGAGCTGTTTTTT. Encoded protein: CAISLDFDPGTGRTGELFF. The gene calls are TRBV10-3 and TRBJ2-2; 9 bases map to TRBD1. V was clipped by 5 bases and J by 5 bases; unmatched bases: 18. CDR3 length equals 19 residues. CDR1 is ENHRY, CDR2 SYGVKD, per germline.

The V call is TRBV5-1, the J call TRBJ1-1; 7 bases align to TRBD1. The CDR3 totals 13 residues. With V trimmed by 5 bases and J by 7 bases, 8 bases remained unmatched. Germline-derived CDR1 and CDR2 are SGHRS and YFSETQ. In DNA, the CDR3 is TGCGCCAGCAGTATAAACAGGGACAGTGAAGCTTTCTTT. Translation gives CASSINRDSEAFF.

Here the CDR3 reads CASSLPSTYTEAFF. In DNA, the CDR3 is TGTGCCAGCAGCTTACCGAGCACTTACACTGAAGCTTTCTTT. The rearrangement uses TRBV11-2 and TRBJ1-1; D not certain. The CDR3 is 14 residues long. V lost 2 bases, J lost 3 bases, and 10 bases lay in between. Germline CDR1 SGHAT, CDR2 FQNNGV.

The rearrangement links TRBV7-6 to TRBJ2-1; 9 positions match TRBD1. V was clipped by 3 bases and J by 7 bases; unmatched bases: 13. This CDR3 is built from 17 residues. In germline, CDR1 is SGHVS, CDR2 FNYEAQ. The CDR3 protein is CASSFPRKGQGRNEQFF. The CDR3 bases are TGTGCCAGCAGCTTCCCGCGAAAAGGACAGGGGCGAAATGAGCAGTTCTTC.

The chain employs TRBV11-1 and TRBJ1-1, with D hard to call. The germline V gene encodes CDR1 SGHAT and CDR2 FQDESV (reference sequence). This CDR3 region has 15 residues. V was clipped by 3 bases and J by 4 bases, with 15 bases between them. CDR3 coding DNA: TGTGCCAGCAGCTTGGATAGCCAGCGTCGCACTGAAGCTTTCTTT. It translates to CASSLDSQRRTEAFF.

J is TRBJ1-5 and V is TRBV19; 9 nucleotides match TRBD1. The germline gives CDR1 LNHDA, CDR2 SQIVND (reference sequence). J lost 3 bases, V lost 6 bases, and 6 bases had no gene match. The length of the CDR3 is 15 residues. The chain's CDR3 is CASRAQGATNQPQHF. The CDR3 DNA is TGTGCCAGTAGGGCACAGGGGGCGACCAATCAGCCCCAGCATTTT.

The CDR3 sequence: CASSLDTGDEQFF. CDR3 coding DNA: TGTGCCAGCAGCTTAGATACCGGGGATGAGCAGTTCTTC. This chain uses TRBV11-3 with TRBJ2-1, with D tentatively TRBD2 (5 bases). The V end lost 0 bases, the J end lost 8 bases, and 8 bases lay between the germline ends. Germline V gene data show CDR1 as SGHNT and CDR2 as YENEEA. The CDR3 runs to 13 residues.

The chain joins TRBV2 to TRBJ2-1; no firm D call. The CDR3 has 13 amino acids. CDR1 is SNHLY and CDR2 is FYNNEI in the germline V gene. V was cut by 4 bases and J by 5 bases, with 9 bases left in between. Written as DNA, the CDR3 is TGTGCCAGCAGTGTGGAACAGAACAATGAGCAGTTCTTC. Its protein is CASSVEQNNEQFF.

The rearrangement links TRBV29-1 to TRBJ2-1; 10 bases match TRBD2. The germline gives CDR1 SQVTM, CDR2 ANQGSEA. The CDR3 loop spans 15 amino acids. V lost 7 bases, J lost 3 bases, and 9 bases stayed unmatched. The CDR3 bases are TGCAGCGCCCCCCGTCTAGCGGGAGTCTACAATGAGCAGTTCTTC. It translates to CSAPRLAGVYNEQFF.

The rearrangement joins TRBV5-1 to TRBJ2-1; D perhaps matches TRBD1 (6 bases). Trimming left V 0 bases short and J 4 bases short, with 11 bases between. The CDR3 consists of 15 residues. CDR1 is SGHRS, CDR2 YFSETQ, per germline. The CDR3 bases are TGCGCCAGCAGCTTGGTTCCCACAGGGTACAATGAGCAGTTCTTC. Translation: CASSLVPTGYNEQFF.

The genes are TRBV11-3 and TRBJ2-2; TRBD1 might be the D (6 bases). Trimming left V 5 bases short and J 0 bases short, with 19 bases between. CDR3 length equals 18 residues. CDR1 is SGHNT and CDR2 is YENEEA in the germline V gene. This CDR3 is CASSQTLFGGPNTGELFF. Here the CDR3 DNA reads TGTGCCAGCAGCCAAACCTTATTTGGGGGCCCGAACACCGGGGAGCTGTTTTTT. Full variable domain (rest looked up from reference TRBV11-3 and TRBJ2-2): EAGVVQSPRYKIIEKKQPVAFWCNPISGHNTLYWYLQNLGQGPELLIRYENEEAVDDSQLPKDRFSAERLKGVDSTLKIQPAELGDSAVYLCASSQTLFGGPNTGELFFGEGSRLTVL.

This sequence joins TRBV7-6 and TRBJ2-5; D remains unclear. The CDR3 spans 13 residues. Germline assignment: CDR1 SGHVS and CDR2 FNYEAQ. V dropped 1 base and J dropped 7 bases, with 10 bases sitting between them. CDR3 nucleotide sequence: TGTGCCAGCAGCTTAGGCGGCGATCCGACCCAGTACTTC. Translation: CASSLGGDPTQYF.

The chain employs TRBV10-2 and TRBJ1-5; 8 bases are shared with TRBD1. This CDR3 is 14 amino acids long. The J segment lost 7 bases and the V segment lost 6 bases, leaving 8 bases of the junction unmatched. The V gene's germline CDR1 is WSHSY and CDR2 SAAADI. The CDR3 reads CASSPDRVGQPQHF. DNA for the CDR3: TGCGCCAGCAGCCCGGACAGGGTTGGCCAGCCCCAGCATTTT.

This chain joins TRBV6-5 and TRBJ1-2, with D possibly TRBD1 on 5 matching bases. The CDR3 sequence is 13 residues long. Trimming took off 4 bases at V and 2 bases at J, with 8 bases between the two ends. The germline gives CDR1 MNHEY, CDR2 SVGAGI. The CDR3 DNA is TGTGCCAGCAGTTTACAGGCCAACTATGGCTACACCTTC. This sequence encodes CASSLQANYGYTF.